Shown below are 12 T cell receptor beta chains from a single sample sequenced in a study of blood T cell repertoires in COVID-19. Method: immunoSEQ multiplex PCR; TCRdb's copy keeps in-frame clones and lacks some. The table records roughly 250,000 clones, 87% of them present only once. The specimen was PBMCs or T cells enriched from blood (not recorded which). These receptors were obtained from a woman aged 25 to 39 with acute COVID-19.

V and J are TRBV9 and TRBJ2-7, with 9 bases aligning to TRBD1. In germline, CDR1 is SGDLS, CDR2 YYNGEE. Trimming removed 4 bases from V and 5 bases from J; junction bases left unmatched: 16. The CDR3 runs 17 residues. The CDR3 spells CASSPPFSTGGSHEQYF. The CDR3 DNA follows: TGTGCCAGCAGCCCACCCTTCTCGACAGGGGGGTCCCACGAGCAGTACTTC.

The V call is TRBV7-9, the J call TRBJ2-7; no reliable D call. The V and J ends lost 8 bases and 4 bases respectively, with 12 bases between them. The CDR3 is 12 residues long. Germline V gene sequence: CDR1 SEHNR, CDR2 FQNEAQ (reference sequence). CDR3 DNA: TGTGCCAGCGCCACAGAGGCTTACGAGCAGTACTTC. Translation: CASATEAYEQYF.

The chain employs TRBV10-3 and TRBJ1-1; D not resolved. CDR3 length: 14 amino acids. Germline V gene data show CDR1 as ENHRY and CDR2 as SYGVKD. The ends were cut back, 2 bases at V and 6 bases at J, with 13 bases in the middle. The CDR3 nucleotides are TGTGCCATCAGTGAGACAGTTAGTCGCCCTGAAGCTTTCTTT. It is translated as CAISETVSRPEAFF.

In regard to this clone: The same CDR3 is also encoded by other DNA sequences in this sample. CDR3 in DNA: TGTGCCAGCAGCCATAATTACGAGCAGTACTTC. Translated, it gives CASSHNYEQYF. This chain joins TRBV3-1 (or the pseudogene TRBV3-2) and TRBJ2-7; D not certain. V lost 3 bases and J 4 bases, leaving 4 bases between the germline ends. CDR1 LGHDT and CDR2 YNNKEL come from the germline V gene (reference sequence). The CDR3 runs to 11 residues.

The chain carries TRBV14 and TRBJ1-6; no clear D. The germline V gene has CDR1 SGHDN and CDR2 FVKESK. Trimming shortened V by 4 bases and J by 7 bases, and 14 bases separated the two germline ends. CDR3 length: 15 residues. CDR3 sequence reads: CASSPRDRGNSPLHF. Written as DNA, the CDR3 is TGTGCCAGCAGCCCGCGCGATCGAGGAAATTCACCCCTCCACTTT.

This clone was picked up one time. The chain has TRBV19 and TRBJ1-1; 8 bases fit TRBD1. The trim removed 6 bases at V and 3 bases at J, leaving 3 bases unmatched. Germline V lookup: CDR1 LNHDA, CDR2 SQIVND (reference sequence). The CDR3 sequence is 13 residues long. The CDR3 bases are TGTGCCAGTAGCCCGACAGGGGACACTGAAGCTTTCTTT. Its protein product is CASSPTGDTEAFF.

J is TRBJ1-2 and V is TRBV6-2 or TRBV6-3; D possibly corresponds to TRBD1 (6 bases). The V and J ends lost 2 bases and 7 bases respectively, with 11 bases between them. The V gene's germline CDR1 is MNHEY and CDR2 SVGEGT. This CDR3 is 13 amino acids long. The CDR3 protein is CASSYAQGFGYTF. CDR3 coding DNA: TGTGCCAGCAGTTACGCCCAGGGGTTTGGCTACACCTTC.

The chain has TRBV28 and TRBJ2-3; the match to TRBD2 covers 14 bases. V shed 5 bases and J 4 bases; nucleotides not matched to a gene: 5. Germline CDR1 is MDHEN and CDR2 is SYDVKM. This CDR3 spans 16 amino acids. The CDR3 protein is CASSQTSGRAADTQYF. In DNA, the CDR3 is TGTGCCAGCAGTCAGACTAGCGGGAGGGCCGCAGATACGCAGTATTTT.

Turning to this clone: This CDR3 is also generated by other DNA sequences in the sample. This chain uses TRBV11-2 with TRBJ2-1; D gene ambiguous. Germline loops: CDR1 SGHAT, CDR2 FQNNGV. This CDR3 region has 12 residues. V was pared by 1 base and J by 8 bases, with 6 bases between. The CDR3 protein is CASSLGLDEQFF. The CDR3 coding sequence is TGTGCCAGCAGCTTAGGATTAGATGAGCAGTTCTTC.

This chain connects TRBV5-1 to TRBJ2-1, with 7 positions matching TRBD2. Germline lookup yields CDR1 SGHRS and CDR2 YFSETQ. Trimming at V came to 2 bases and at J to 5 bases, leaving 4 bases not matched to a gene. The CDR3 is made up of 14 amino acids. For the CDR3, the DNA is TGCGCCAGCAGCTTAATCCTAGCGGACAATGAGCAGTTCTTC. This gives the protein CASSLILADNEQFF.

This chain joins TRBV3-1 (or the pseudogene TRBV3-2) and TRBJ2-3; the match to TRBD2 covers 14 bases. J lost 0 bases, V lost 2 bases, and 10 bases had no gene match. The CDR3 loop spans 20 amino acids. The V gene's germline CDR1 is LGHDT and CDR2 YNNKEL (reference sequence). Here the CDR3 DNA reads TGTGCCAGCAGCCAACAGCGAGGACTAGCGGGGGGCTTCAGCACAGATACGCAGTATTTT. This encodes CASSQQRGLAGGFSTDTQYF.

CDR3 protein: CASSRGGVDGEKLFF. In DNA, the CDR3 is TGTGCCAGCAGCCGCGGGGGGGTAGATGGTGAAAAACTGTTTTTT. The chain is built from TRBV2 and TRBJ1-4, with D possibly TRBD1 on 5 matching bases. CDR1 SNHLY and CDR2 FYNNEI come from the germline V gene. V lost 6 bases and J lost 7, with 18 bases in between. The CDR3 extends over 15 amino acids.